These 8 T cell receptor beta chains were all obtained from the same sample, sequenced in a study of T cell responses to AZD1222 COVID-19 vaccine. Some clones are missing from TCRdb's copy, which holds only in-frame ones; the method was immunoSEQ multiplex PCR. This sample has about 88,000 clones; 90% occur once, and the top ten carry less than 6%. Source: peripheral blood, taken 28 days after the second AZD1222 dose. These receptors were taken from an adult who received the AZD1222 COVID-19 vaccine.

The rearrangement joins TRBV3-1 (or the pseudogene TRBV3-2) to TRBJ2-2; D call uncertain. The CDR3 runs to 13 residues. The V end lost 4 bases, the J end lost 1 base, and 4 bases lay between the germline ends. CDR1 is LGHDT and CDR2 is YNNKEL in the germline V gene (reference sequence). This CDR3 is CASSPRNTGELFF. The CDR3, as DNA: TGTGCCAGCAGCCCCCGGAACACCGGGGAGCTGTTTTTT.

This chain links TRBV20-1 with TRBJ1-1; D gene unclear. CDR1 and CDR2 from the germline V gene are DFQATT and SNEGSKA (reference sequence). With 6 bases removed from V and 11 bases from J, the gap between germline ends came to 16 bases. The CDR3 sequence is 11 residues long. The CDR3 DNA follows: TGCAGTGCAAGTCTCGCAGACAACGCTTTCTTT. Translation: CSASLADNAFF.

The chain recombines TRBV6-5 with TRBJ1-1; D may be TRBD1 (5 bases). With 7 bases removed from V and 6 bases from J, the gap between germline ends came to 18 bases. CDR1 is MNHEY and CDR2 is SVGAGI in the germline V gene. The CDR3 extends over 14 amino acids. CDR3 residues: CASIRGVLGSEAFF. DNA of the CDR3: TGTGCCAGCATAAGGGGTGTGTTGGGTTCTGAAGCTTTCTTT.

The rearrangement joins TRBV5-1 to TRBJ2-7, with TRBD1 as a possible D gene (5 bases). Germline CDR1 and CDR2: SGHRS and YFSETQ. This CDR3 has 14 residues. V lost 2 bases and J 1 base, leaving 10 bases between the germline ends. The CDR3 loop reads CASSLTTASYEQYF. Here the CDR3 DNA reads TGCGCCAGCAGCTTAACGACAGCATCCTACGAGCAGTACTTC.

Only a few counts were recorded for this clone. The chain is built from TRBV28 and TRBJ1-5; TRBD1 matches at 7 bases. This CDR3 region has 15 residues. Trimming cost V 6 bases and J 0 bases; bases outside gene matches: 5. Germline V gene data show CDR1 as MDHEN and CDR2 as SYDVKM. DNA of the CDR3: TGTGCCAGCAGAGCCAGGGGGTATAGCAATCAGCCCCAGCATTTT. Protein: CASRARGYSNQPQHF.

This clone was observed a single time. V usage is TRBV24-1 and J usage is TRBJ1-2; D gene ambiguous. The CDR3 is 13 residues long. Germline V lookup: CDR1 KGHDR, CDR2 SFDVKD. V was shortened by 2 bases and J by 8 bases, with 11 bases between the two germline ends. The CDR3 reads CATSDYKGQGYTF. The CDR3, as DNA: TGTGCCACCAGTGATTATAAAGGGCAAGGCTACACCTTC.

The V and J genes are TRBV19 and TRBJ1-5; possibly TRBD1 for D (6 bases). V lost 7 bases, J lost 2 bases, and 18 bases lay in between. Germline V gene sequence: CDR1 LNHDA, CDR2 SQIVND (reference sequence). The CDR3 totals 16 residues. In DNA, the CDR3 is TGTGCCAGTACAACCCTAGGGGGGTACGGCAATCAGCCCCAGCATTTT. Translated: CASTTLGGYGNQPQHF.

This rearrangement joins TRBV6-2 or TRBV6-3 to TRBJ2-7; either TRBD1 or TRBD2 may fit D (7 bases each). This CDR3 comprises 15 residues. Germline loops: CDR1 MNHEY, CDR2 SVGEGT. Trimming took 6 bases from V and 1 from J, leaving 16 bases between them. CDR3 DNA sequence: TGTGCCAGCAGCCCCGGGGGGACAGCTTCCTACGAGCAGTACTTC. Its protein product is CASSPGGTASYEQYF.